A single sample gave rise to the 20 T cell receptor beta chains below, sequenced in a study of neurological immune-mediated disorders. In TCRdb, the 5' RACE reads were re-called with MiXCR into one record per CDR3 protein. The table has 55,000 to 65,000 distinct CDR3 sequences, roughly 3.2% seen once. Input material: PBMCs. The receptors were gathered from a woman aged 30 to 39 with multiple sclerosis.

This clonotype was recorded many times. This rearrangement joins TRBV12-3 or TRBV12-4 to TRBJ2-3; 7 bases are a match to TRBD2. Germline trimming cut 6 bases from V and 1 base from J; bases unmatched to any gene: 7. This CDR3 spans 15 amino acids. CDR3 amino acids: CASSYGLGGTDTQYF. In DNA, the CDR3 is TGTGCCAGCAGCTATGGACTAGGGGGCACAGATACGCAGTATTTT.

Concerning this clonotype itself: A much larger clone differs by one base, so this may be a read error. The gene calls are TRBV5-6 and TRBJ2-3, with 12 bases that match TRBD2. The CDR3 covers 17 residues. V trimming: 2 bases; J trimming: 6 bases; junction bases outside the gene matches: 10. The germline gives CDR1 SGHDT, CDR2 YYEEEE. The CDR3 nucleotides are TGTGCCAGCAGCTTTCCGGGACTAGCGGGTACTACGGATACGCAGTATTTT. This codes for CASSFPGLAGTTDTQYF.

This clonotype was seen many times. For the CDR3, the DNA is TGTGCCAGTATCCCGCCCGGGACTACCACAGATACGCAGTATTTT. Amino acids: CASIPPGTTTDTQYF. This chain connects TRBV7-9 to TRBJ2-3; 7 positions match TRBD2. Per the germline V gene, CDR1 is SEHNR and CDR2 is FQNEAQ (reference sequence). The V gene end was trimmed by 9 bases and the J gene end by 2 bases; junction bases not matched to a gene: 11. There are 15 residues in the CDR3.

This clonotype has more than one count but fewer than ten. A much bigger clone sits one base away, suggesting this may be a read error. The rearrangement links TRBV20-1 to TRBJ1-4; D gene unclear. The CDR3 is 14 residues long. Germline CDR1 DFQATT, CDR2 SNEGSKA (reference sequence). With 0 bases removed from V and 1 base from J, the gap between germline ends came to 6 bases. This CDR3 is CSARDVITNEKLFF. CDR3 bases: TGCAGTGCTAGAGACGTAATAACTAATGAAAAACTGTTTTTT.

In this sample, this clonotype turned up many times. The rearrangement links TRBV7-2 to TRBJ2-3, with D unresolved. This CDR3 has 13 amino acids. The germline CDR1 and CDR2 sequences are SGHTA and FQGNSA. The V and J ends lost 1 base and 9 bases respectively, with 11 bases between them. CDR3 amino acids: CASSLEGGGTQYF. The CDR3, as DNA: TGTGCCAGCAGCTTAGAGGGCGGTGGCACGCAGTATTTT.

In its sample, this clonotype was seen many times. The chain carries TRBV9 and TRBJ2-3; the match to TRBD2 covers 7 bases. V lost 0 bases to trimming and J lost 5 bases; unmatched junction nucleotides: 12. Germline CDR1 and CDR2: SGDLS and YYNGEE. The CDR3 contains 17 residues. The CDR3 here is CASSVGLAELMGDTQYF. CDR3 DNA: TGTGCCAGCAGCGTAGGGCTAGCGGAGCTAATGGGAGATACGCAGTATTTT.

This clonotype was detected ten times or more. This chain links TRBV7-9 with TRBJ2-3, with D perhaps TRBD2 (6 bases). The CDR3 has 18 residues. V lost 4 bases and J 4 bases, leaving 24 bases between the germline ends. In germline, CDR1 is SEHNR, CDR2 FQNEAQ (reference sequence). CDR3 in amino acids: CASSWPTSGTPGADTQYF. DNA for the CDR3: TGTGCCAGCAGCTGGCCGACCTCCGGGACTCCCGGTGCAGATACGCAGTATTTT.

At least ten counts were recorded for this clonotype. The chain joins TRBV5-1 to TRBJ2-3; TRBD1 is a possible D gene (6 bases). Germline CDR1 SGHRS, CDR2 YFSETQ. The V end lost 1 base, the J end lost 2 bases, and 8 bases lay between the germline ends. CDR3 size: 14 residues. The CDR3 bases are TGCGCCAGCAGCTTGAACAGGGCCACAGATACGCAGTATTTT. Translating it yields CASSLNRATDTQYF. The entire variable domain, with the rest obtained from reference TRBV5-1 and TRBJ2-3, is as follows: KAGVTQTPRYLIKTRGQQVTLSCSPISGHRSVSWYQQTPGQGLQFLFEYFSETQRNKGNFPGRFSGRQFSNSRSEMNVSTLELGDSALYLCASSLNRATDTQYFGPGTRLTVL.

This clonotype has ten or more counts. The genes are TRBV7-2 and TRBJ1-5, with D uncertain. Germline V gene lookup returns CDR1 SGHTA and CDR2 FQGNSA. V lost 3 bases and J 4 bases, leaving 7 bases between the germline ends. This CDR3 comprises 13 residues. CDR3: CASSFGENQPQHF. DNA of the CDR3: TGTGCCAGCAGCTTTGGAGAAAATCAGCCCCAGCATTTT. Full variable domain (missing parts from reference TRBV7-2 and TRBJ1-5): GAGVSQSPSNKVTEKGKDVELRCDPISGHTALYWYRQSLGQGLEFLIYFQGNSAPDKSGLPSDRFSAERTGGSVSTLTIQRTQQEDSAVYLCASSFGENQPQHFGDGTRLSIL.

This clonotype was seen ten or more times. The V gene is TRBV20-1, the J gene TRBJ2-3; unclear D gene. Per the germline V gene, CDR1 is DFQATT and CDR2 is SNEGSKA (reference sequence). V lost 3 bases and J lost 4, with 20 bases in between. This CDR3 region has 16 residues. CDR3 DNA sequence: TGCAGTGCTAGGCCCTACTTGGAAGGAAGGCCAGATACGCAGTATTTT. Translating it yields CSARPYLEGRPDTQYF.

This clonotype has a count of ten or more. The chain combines TRBV20-1 with TRBJ2-5; 9 bases line up with TRBD1. In germline, CDR1 is DFQATT, CDR2 SNEGSKA (reference sequence). Trimming took 3 bases from V and 5 from J; bases not matched to a gene: 4. This CDR3 is 13 amino acids long. The CDR3 nucleotides are TGCAGTGCTAGGGGACAGGGATCCGAGACCCAGTACTTC. It translates to CSARGQGSETQYF.

Many counts were recorded for this clonotype. The chain combines TRBV5-1 with TRBJ1-1, with a tentative D call TRBD1 (5 bases). CDR1 SGHRS and CDR2 YFSETQ come from the germline V gene. This CDR3 spans 16 amino acids. Between the trimmed V and J ends, which lost 0 bases and 0 bases, there was a span of 12 bases. For the CDR3, the DNA is TGCGCCAGCAGCTTGGGGGGCCCCAACATGAACACTGAAGCTTTCTTT. Translated, it gives CASSLGGPNMNTEAFF.

This chain joins TRBV20-1 and TRBJ1-2; 10 bases are shared with TRBD1. CDR1 and CDR2 from the germline V gene are DFQATT and SNEGSKA (reference sequence). The CDR3 consists of 13 residues. The ends lost 6 bases at V and 8 bases at J; junction bases unmatched: 9. In nucleotides, the CDR3 is TGCAGTGCCCCGACGGGGACAGGGGTCGGCTACACCTTC. Residues: CSAPTGTGVGYTF.

Of note for this clonotype: A much larger clone lies one base from this, so it may be a read error. V and J are TRBV15 and TRBJ2-1; no clear D gene. Germline V gives CDR1 LNHNV, CDR2 YYDKDF (reference sequence). Trimming took off 0 bases at V and 10 bases at J, with 10 bases between the two ends. The CDR3 is made up of 13 amino acids. The chain's CDR3 is CATSRDTRREQFF. CDR3 bases: TGTGCCACCAGCAGAGATACCAGGAGAGAGCAGTTCTTC.

In its sample, this clonotype was seen a few times. CDR3 amino acids: CASSLEGGGNQPQHF. CDR3 DNA: TGCGCCAGCAGCTTGGAGGGTGGGGGCAATCAGCCCCAGCATTTT. V and J are TRBV5-1 and TRBJ1-5; D gene unclear. In germline, CDR1 is SGHRS, CDR2 YFSETQ. Trimming pared 0 bases from V and 2 bases from J, leaving 9 bases between. The CDR3 is made up of 15 amino acids.

Ten or more counts support this clonotype. The V and J genes are TRBV3-1 and TRBJ2-3; D remains ambiguous. This CDR3 region has 13 residues. V lost 2 bases to trimming and J lost 2 bases, with 5 bases between them. Germline V gene lookup returns CDR1 LGHDT and CDR2 YNNKEL (reference sequence). The DNA for the CDR3 is TGTGCCAGCAGCCAATCATACACAGATACGCAGTATTTT. As protein: CASSQSYTDTQYF.

Many counts were recorded for this clonotype. The rearrangement joins TRBV5-4 to TRBJ2-7; no definite D call. V was trimmed by 2 bases and J by 5 bases, leaving 8 bases between them. From germline, CDR1 is SGHNT and CDR2 YYREEE (reference sequence). The CDR3 is 12 residues long. CDR3: CASSFFTDEQYF. DNA of the CDR3: TGTGCCAGCAGCTTCTTCACGGACGAGCAGTACTTC.

Ten or more counts support this clonotype. The rearrangement uses TRBV6-6 and TRBJ2-3; D not certain. The CDR3 length is 12 residues. In germline, CDR1 is MNHNY, CDR2 SVGAGI (reference sequence). Between the trimmed V and J ends, which lost 6 bases and 4 bases, there was a span of 8 bases. CDR3 in amino acids: CASSIVADTQYF. CDR3 bases: TGTGCCAGCAGCATAGTTGCAGATACGCAGTATTTT.

This clonotype was counted only a few times. Given a much more abundant clone one base away, this may be a read error. V and J are TRBV6-5 and TRBJ2-1; 7 bases fit TRBD2. The J segment lost 3 bases and the V segment lost 6 bases, leaving 11 bases of the junction unmatched. CDR1 MNHEY and CDR2 SVGAGI come from the germline V gene. CDR3 length equals 16 residues. The CDR3 reads CASSTRAGTNYNEQFF. The CDR3, as DNA: TGTGCCAGCAGCACCCGAGCGGGGACGAACTACAATGAGCAGTTCTTC.

Many counts were recorded for this clonotype. The rearrangement uses TRBV5-5 and TRBJ2-5, with 8 positions matching TRBD1. V was clipped by 0 bases and J by 4 bases; unmatched bases: 5. This CDR3 comprises 15 residues. Per the germline V gene, CDR1 is SGHKS and CDR2 is YYEKEE (reference sequence). Here the CDR3 DNA reads TGTGCCAGCAGCTTGGGGGACAGGAATAGAGAGACCCAGTACTTC. Translating gives CASSLGDRNRETQYF.